The rows below give T cell receptor beta chains drawn from one sample of a study of T cells expressing NK-cell markers. TCRdb processed the 5' RACE reads again and assigns one entry to each CDR3 protein, with no DNA. This sample's clone table lists fewer than 300,000 distinct CDR3 sequences. The sample was blood T cells: a sorted CD56 or NKG2C T cell subset, CD4+ or CD8+ T cells, or bulk PBMC T cells (not recorded which). The source is a woman between 18 and 75 years old in good health. CDR3s include the opening cysteine and the closing phenylalanine or tryptophan. Fields, in order: CDR3 protein, V gene, J gene.

CDR3 protein: CASSLTTGDLLETQYF; V gene: TRBV4-2; J gene: TRBJ2-5
CDR3 protein: CSADRDRGYEQYF; V gene: TRBV20-1; J gene: TRBJ2-7
CDR3 protein: CASSLRAHQPQHF; V gene: TRBV12-3/TRBV12-4; J gene: TRBJ1-5
CDR3 protein: CASNPGHNEQFF; V gene: TRBV12-3/TRBV12-4; J gene: TRBJ2-1
CDR3 protein: CSAMQGAANEQFF; V gene: TRBV20-1; J gene: TRBJ2-1
CDR3 protein: CASSAEQGAQETQYF; V gene: TRBV7-9; J gene: TRBJ2-5
CDR3 protein: CASSLFRAGSNQPQHF; V gene: TRBV5-6; J gene: TRBJ1-5
CDR3 protein: CASSPAPGVYNEQFF; V gene: TRBV6-2/TRBV6-3; J gene: TRBJ2-1
CDR3 protein: CATMDRDATSGANVLTF; V gene: TRBV2; J gene: TRBJ2-6
CDR3 protein: CASSLGQGGTEAFF; V gene: TRBV27; J gene: TRBJ1-1
CDR3 protein: CASTSVVDNSPLHF; V gene: TRBV12-3/TRBV12-4; J gene: TRBJ1-6
CDR3 protein: CASSLSVRQGAGEAFF; V gene: TRBV5-5; J gene: TRBJ1-1
CDR3 protein: CSASSDRSYEQYF; V gene: TRBV20-1; J gene: TRBJ2-7
CDR3 protein: CASSPGSLGRMNTEAFF; V gene: TRBV7-8; J gene: TRBJ1-1
CDR3 protein: CASSIGPGTYEQYF; V gene: TRBV18; J gene: TRBJ2-7
CDR3 protein: CASRRDRGPDTQYF; V gene: TRBV7-9; J gene: TRBJ2-3
CDR3 protein: CASSLESTDTQYF; V gene: TRBV11-3; J gene: TRBJ2-3
CDR3 protein: CASSPQDVLSYEQYF; V gene: TRBV18; J gene: TRBJ2-7
CDR3 protein: CASSLEASRYNEQFF; V gene: TRBV5-4; J gene: TRBJ2-1
CDR3 protein: CASSPPQHLQDTDTQYF; V gene: TRBV19; J gene: TRBJ2-3
CDR3 protein: CASSTGTGTNEKLFF; V gene: TRBV7-8; J gene: TRBJ1-4
CDR3 protein: CALSFRTDRETQYF; V gene: TRBV2; J gene: TRBJ2-5
CDR3 protein: CASSSKGGGSYEQYF; V gene: TRBV7-2; J gene: TRBJ2-7
CDR3 protein: CASSLEPETQYF; V gene: TRBV11-2; J gene: TRBJ2-5
CDR3 protein: CSVEDPTAHQETQYF; V gene: TRBV29-1; J gene: TRBJ2-5
CDR3 protein: CASSSTPNYGYTF; V gene: TRBV5-1; J gene: TRBJ1-2
CDR3 protein: CASSQEPNRGDFSYEQYF; V gene: TRBV4-3; J gene: TRBJ2-7
CDR3 protein: CASSLSYTGELFF; V gene: TRBV7-3; J gene: TRBJ2-2
CDR3 protein: CASSVGAGASTDTQYF; V gene: TRBV9; J gene: TRBJ2-3
CDR3 protein: CASRALRTGIRTMNTEAFF; V gene: TRBV12-3/TRBV12-4; J gene: TRBJ1-1
CDR3 protein: CSVGGGKPDTQYF; V gene: TRBV20-1; J gene: TRBJ2-3
CDR3 protein: CASSPMAFRGSSGNTIYF; V gene: TRBV18; J gene: TRBJ1-3
CDR3 protein: CSARGRRGTYNEQFF; V gene: TRBV20-1; J gene: TRBJ2-1
CDR3 protein: CASSSLLGGYYEQYF; V gene: TRBV28; J gene: TRBJ2-7
CDR3 protein: CASSLQGTTNEKLFF; V gene: TRBV5-1; J gene: TRBJ1-4
CDR3 protein: CASGGRVPPEQYF; V gene: TRBV28; J gene: TRBJ2-7
CDR3 protein: CATQADLGSPLHF; V gene: TRBV19; J gene: TRBJ1-6
CDR3 protein: CASSHGTGNQPQHF; V gene: TRBV18; J gene: TRBJ1-5
CDR3 protein: CASSHLGRTDTQYF; V gene: TRBV7-8; J gene: TRBJ2-3
CDR3 protein: CASSPPLGGTEAFF; V gene: TRBV5-1; J gene: TRBJ1-1
CDR3 protein: CASSPGGAQTYEQYF; V gene: TRBV12-3/TRBV12-4; J gene: TRBJ2-7
CDR3 protein: CASNEKQGASETQYF; V gene: TRBV7-8; J gene: TRBJ2-5
CDR3 protein: CASRLQGGARHGYTF; V gene: TRBV3-1; J gene: TRBJ1-2